The rows below give T cell receptor beta chains drawn from one sample of a study of cytomegalovirus exposure and HLA in healthy donors. Sequencing used immunoSEQ multiplex PCR; TCRdb keeps in-frame clones, though not all of them. The sample includes around 100,000 clones, around three quarters of them seen just once. Input material: PBMCs. The origin of the receptors is a woman between 40 and 50 years old in good health and CMV-seronegative. CDR3s include the opening cysteine and the closing phenylalanine or tryptophan. The order of the fields is V gene, D gene, clone size, J gene, CDR3 length, CDR3 protein, CDR3 DNA. The D gene is left open where the match is weak. Some rows have no size entry. The others give once, few or many, or a class for an expanded clone.

V: TRBV7-2; D: TRBD2; size: .; J: TRBJ2-1; length: 17; CDR3: CASSLAARGGRWVEQFF; DNA: TGTGCCAGCAGCTTAGCGGCGCGGGGGGGCCGTTGGGTTGAGCAGTTCTTC
V: TRBV11-2; D: TRBD2; size: few; J: TRBJ2-3; length: 16; CDR3: CASSFRSASGADTQYF; DNA: TGTGCCAGCAGCTTCAGGTCGGCTAGCGGGGCAGATACGCAGTATTTT
V: TRBV29-1; D: TRBD2; size: once; J: TRBJ2-1; length: 17; CDR3: CSVGPGTSGRVYNEQFF; DNA: TGCAGCGTCGGCCCCGGGACTAGCGGGAGGGTTTACAATGAGCAGTTCTTC
V: TRBV11-2; D: .; size: .; J: TRBJ2-1; length: 12; CDR3: CASRLRGGEQFF; DNA: TGTGCCAGCAGACTTAGGGGTGGTGAGCAGTTCTTC
V: TRBV27; D: TRBD1; size: .; J: TRBJ1-6; length: 15; CDR3: CASSLLGQRNSPLHF; DNA: TGTGCCAGCAGTTTGCTGGGACAGCGTAATTCACCCCTCCACTTT
V: TRBV30; D: TRBD1; size: .; J: TRBJ1-2; length: 15; CDR3: CAWSGGTDRRGGYTF; DNA: TGTGCCTGGAGTGGTGGGACAGACCGCAGAGGTGGCTACACCTTC
V: TRBV7-2; D: TRBD2; size: .; J: TRBJ2-5; length: 17; CDR3: CASSLVSSGGAGETQYF; DNA: TGTGCCAGCAGCTTAGTTTCTAGCGGGGGGGCGGGCGAGACCCAGTACTTC
V: TRBV28; D: TRBD2; size: .; J: TRBJ2-1; length: 16; CDR3: CASKSPSGRLGNEQFF; DNA: TGTGCCAGCAAGTCTCCTAGCGGGAGGCTGGGCAATGAGCAGTTCTTC
V: TRBV18; D: .; size: .; J: TRBJ1-2; length: 14; CDR3: CASSLGTNNYGYTF; DNA: TGTGCCAGCTCACTTGGGACAAATAACTATGGCTACACCTTC
V: TRBV7-6; D: TRBD2; size: .; J: TRBJ2-7; length: 14; CDR3: CASSPMGGGYEQYF; DNA: TGTGCCAGCAGCCCTATGGGCGGGGGCTACGAGCAGTACTTC
V: TRBV11-2; D: TRBD2; size: .; J: TRBJ2-3; length: 16; CDR3: CASSLVGGGLADTQYF; DNA: TGTGCCAGCAGCCTGGTTGGGGGGGGTTTGGCAGATACGCAGTATTTT
V: TRBV9; D: .; size: few; J: TRBJ1-3; length: 17; CDR3: CASSVEPRAGTGNTIYF; DNA: TGTGCCAGCAGCGTAGAACCCAGGGCCGGAACTGGAAACACCATATATTTT
V: TRBV7-9; D: TRBD1; size: once; J: TRBJ1-1; length: 16; CDR3: CASSSTGVLRNTEAFF; DNA: TGTGCCAGCAGCTCTACAGGGGTGTTAAGGAACACTGAAGCTTTCTTT
V: TRBV29-1; D: .; size: .; J: TRBJ2-7; length: 14; CDR3: CSVRRGRGSDEQYF; DNA: TGCAGCGTCCGTAGGGGGAGAGGAAGCGACGAGCAGTACTTC
V: TRBV7-9; D: .; size: .; J: TRBJ2-1; length: 14; CDR3: CASSLDSGYNEQFF; DNA: TGTGCCAGCAGCTTAGATAGCGGATACAATGAGCAGTTCTTC
V: TRBV7-2; D: .; size: .; J: TRBJ2-1; length: 14; CDR3: CASSLAPLVGEQFF; DNA: TGTGCCAGCAGCTTAGCCCCACTAGTTGGTGAGCAGTTCTTC
V: TRBV5-1; D: TRBD1; size: .; J: TRBJ1-4; length: 15; CDR3: CASSPRTGTNEKLFF; DNA: TGCGCCAGCAGCCCAAGGACAGGAACTAATGAAAAACTGTTTTTT
V: TRBV6-6; D: .; size: .; J: TRBJ1-6; length: 15; CDR3: CASSHRDTHDSPLHF; DNA: TGTGCCAGCAGTCACCGGGACACCCACGATTCACCCCTCCACTTT
V: TRBV28; D: TRBD1; size: once; J: TRBJ2-5; length: 16; CDR3: CASSSPGQGAGETQYF; DNA: TGTGCCAGCAGTTCCCCGGGACAGGGGGCCGGGGAGACCCAGTACTTC
V: TRBV4-3; D: .; size: .; J: TRBJ2-6; length: 16; CDR3: CASSQGVDSGANVLTF; DNA: TGCGCCAGCAGCCAAGGCGTAGACTCTGGGGCCAACGTCCTGACTTTC
V: TRBV4-2; D: .; size: .; J: TRBJ1-5; length: 14; CDR3: CASSRTHRDQPQHF; DNA: TGTGCCAGCAGCCGTACTCACAGGGATCAGCCCCAGCATTTT
V: TRBV5-1; D: .; size: .; J: TRBJ2-6; length: 15; CDR3: CASSQGTSGANVLTF; DNA: TGCGCCAGCTCCCAGGGCACTTCTGGGGCCAACGTCCTGACTTTC
V: TRBV28; D: .; size: .; J: TRBJ2-4; length: 13; CDR3: CASSFDSKNIQYF; DNA: TGTGCCAGCAGTTTCGACAGTAAAAACATTCAGTACTTC
V: TRBV7-2; D: TRBD2; size: .; J: TRBJ2-1; length: 14; CDR3: CASSSSGSWNEQFF; DNA: TGTGCCAGCAGCTCCAGCGGGAGTTGGAATGAGCAGTTCTTC
V: TRBV30; D: TRBD1; size: once; J: TRBJ2-7; length: 13; CDR3: CAWSRDRGYEQYF; DNA: TGTGCCTGGAGTCGGGACAGGGGTTACGAGCAGTACTTC
V: TRBV20-1; D: .; size: .; J: TRBJ2-5; length: 11; CDR3: CSAGGGETQYF; DNA: TGCAGTGCTGGGGGAGGAGAGACCCAGTACTTC
V: TRBV2; D: .; size: .; J: TRBJ2-2; length: 13; CDR3: CASKKEGAGELFF; DNA: TGTGCCAGCAAGAAGGAGGGAGCCGGGGAGCTGTTTTTT
V: TRBV30; D: .; size: .; J: TRBJ2-5; length: 13; CDR3: CASNDMGGETQYF; DNA: TGTGCCTCGAACGATATGGGGGGAGAGACCCAGTACTTC
V: TRBV19; D: TRBD1; size: .; J: TRBJ2-1; length: 15; CDR3: CASNSGQGSRNEQFF; DNA: TGTGCCAGTAACTCAGGACAGGGATCCAGGAATGAGCAGTTCTTC
V: TRBV28; D: .; size: .; J: TRBJ1-3; length: 15; CDR3: CASVKGSHSGNTIYF; DNA: TGTGCCAGCGTTAAGGGGTCCCACTCTGGAAACACCATATATTTT
V: TRBV5-1; D: TRBD1; size: .; J: TRBJ1-1; length: 14; CDR3: CASSSKGQGVEAFF; DNA: TGCGCCAGCAGCTCCAAGGGACAGGGTGTTGAAGCTTTCTTT
V: TRBV19; D: TRBD1; size: few; J: TRBJ2-5; length: 15; CDR3: CASRLRDRGLETQYF; DNA: TGTGCCAGTAGGTTACGGGACAGGGGGCTGGAGACCCAGTACTTC
V: TRBV5-4; D: TRBD2; size: .; J: TRBJ2-5; length: 16; CDR3: CASSLDVSGSQETQYF; DNA: TGTGCCAGCAGCTTGGACGTTAGCGGGAGTCAAGAGACCCAGTACTTC
V: TRBV9; D: .; size: few; J: TRBJ2-2; length: 17; CDR3: CASSDHFGHPNTGELFF; DNA: TGTGCCAGCAGCGACCATTTCGGACACCCCAACACCGGGGAGCTGTTTTTT
V: TRBV5-6; D: .; size: .; J: TRBJ1-2; length: 13; CDR3: CASSLQNNYGYTF; DNA: TGTGCCAGCAGCTTGCAAAATAACTATGGCTACACCTTC
V: TRBV7-9; D: TRBD1; size: .; J: TRBJ1-6; length: 16; CDR3: CASSPTGQGVNSPLHF; DNA: TGTGCCAGCAGCCCGACTGGACAGGGCGTTAATTCACCCCTCCACTTT
V: TRBV10-2; D: TRBD2; size: few; J: TRBJ2-1; length: 16; CDR3: CASRNSGLANYNEQFF; DNA: TGCGCCAGCAGAAACTCGGGACTAGCGAATTACAATGAGCAGTTCTTC
V: TRBV9; D: TRBD2; size: once; J: TRBJ2-1; length: 15; CDR3: CASSGQRGGYNEQFF; DNA: TGTGCCAGCAGCGGACAGCGGGGGGGGTACAATGAGCAGTTCTTC
V: TRBV29-1; D: .; size: few; J: TRBJ2-2; length: 13; CDR3: CSVRVLNTGELFF; DNA: TGCAGCGTAAGAGTCCTTAACACCGGGGAGCTGTTTTTT
V: TRBV5-1; D: TRBD2; size: .; J: TRBJ2-2; length: 19; CDR3: CASSSRRTSGGGSTGELFF; DNA: TGCGCCAGCAGCTCACGACGGACTAGCGGGGGGGGGAGCACCGGGGAGCTGTTTTTT
V: TRBV7-2; D: .; size: .; J: TRBJ1-5; length: 15; CDR3: CASSQRSDFNQPQHF; DNA: TGTGCCAGCAGCCAACGGTCCGATTTCAATCAGCCCCAGCATTTT
V: TRBV7-9; D: TRBD2; size: .; J: TRBJ2-3; length: 13; CDR3: CASSLGGSGTQYF; DNA: TGTGCCAGCAGCTTGGGGGGGTCAGGTACGCAGTATTTT
V: TRBV9; D: TRBD2; size: .; J: TRBJ2-1; length: 14; CDR3: CASSVAGGNNEQFF; DNA: TGTGCCAGCAGCGTAGCGGGAGGGAACAATGAGCAGTTCTTC
V: TRBV7-9; D: .; size: .; J: TRBJ1-2; length: 14; CDR3: CASSQIQGADGYTF; DNA: TGTGCCAGCTCCCAAATTCAGGGCGCGGATGGCTACACCTTC
V: TRBV11-2; D: .; size: .; J: TRBJ2-5; length: 14; CDR3: CASSLAGRGETQYF; DNA: TGTGCCAGCAGCTTAGCAGGGCGAGGAGAGACCCAGTACTTC
V: TRBV30; D: .; size: .; J: TRBJ2-1; length: 15; CDR3: CAWSELRTPKNEQFF; DNA: TGTGCCTGGAGTGAACTTAGGACTCCTAAAAATGAGCAGTTCTTC
V: TRBV7-2; D: TRBD2; size: few; J: TRBJ2-7; length: 17; CDR3: CASSRPSGKRENNEQYF; DNA: TGTGCCAGCAGCCGCCCTAGTGGGAAGCGGGAGAATAACGAGCAGTACTTC
V: TRBV13; D: .; size: .; J: TRBJ2-3; length: 15; CDR3: CASSLPGNGTDTQYF; DNA: TGTGCCAGCAGCCTTCCCGGGAATGGCACAGATACGCAGTATTTT
V: TRBV6-6; D: .; size: .; J: TRBJ2-1; length: 12; CDR3: CASSYRNNGQFF; DNA: TGTGCCAGCAGTTACCGAAATAACGGGCAGTTCTTC
V: TRBV20-1; D: TRBD2; size: once; J: TRBJ2-1; length: 11; CDR3: CSVLAGVTQFF; DNA: TGCAGTGTTTTAGCGGGAGTAACGCAGTTCTTC
V: TRBV28; D: .; size: .; J: TRBJ1-2; length: 15; CDR3: CASTSLVQGYYGYTF; DNA: TGTGCCAGCACCTCCCTGGTCCAGGGCTACTATGGCTACACCTTC
V: TRBV19; D: TRBD1; size: .; J: TRBJ1-5; length: 15; CDR3: CASSPDRDFNQPQHF; DNA: TGTGCCAGTAGTCCGGACAGGGATTTCAATCAGCCCCAGCATTTT
V: TRBV18; D: .; size: .; J: TRBJ2-7; length: 14; CDR3: CASSPGQDSHEQYF; DNA: TGTGCCAGCTCACCTGGGCAGGACAGTCACGAGCAGTACTTC
V: TRBV4-1; D: TRBD1; size: .; J: TRBJ1-5; length: 16; CDR3: CASSQPRDSIYQPQHF; DNA: TGCGCCAGCAGCCAGCCCCGGGACAGCATCTATCAGCCCCAGCATTTT
V: TRBV7-2; D: TRBD1; size: .; J: TRBJ1-2; length: 18; CDR3: CASSLAGGQGAQGYGYTF; DNA: TGTGCCAGCAGCTTAGCGGGGGGACAGGGGGCTCAGGGATATGGCTACACCTTC
V: TRBV7-9; D: TRBD2; size: few; J: TRBJ2-4; length: 12; CDR3: CSSSRTSLRQYF; DNA: TGTTCCAGCAGCCGGACTAGCCTTAGGCAGTACTTC
V: TRBV9; D: TRBD2; size: .; J: TRBJ2-3; length: 15; CDR3: CASSASGGAGDTQYF; DNA: TGTGCCAGCAGCGCCAGCGGGGGGGCCGGAGATACGCAGTATTTT